Listed below are T cell receptor beta chains from one sample, sequenced in a study of shared clonotypes between healthy human individuals. Sequenced by immunoSEQ multiplex PCR; TCRdb stores in-frame clones only, minus some. This table holds 1.4 million to 1.5 million clones, around 97% found once. Sequencing was done on a sample of naive CD4+ T cells sorted from blood. Every receptor here comes from a man aged 25 to 40 in good health. CDR3s include the opening cysteine and the closing phenylalanine or tryptophan. The order of the fields is V gene, clone size, J gene, D gene, CDR3 DNA, CDR3 protein. D genes are given only for firm matches. Size values are once, few and many counts, or a class for expanded clones, and some rows have none.

>TRBV28|.|TRBJ1-2|TRBD1
TGTGCCAGCAGCAACAGGGGCCTCGGCTACACCTTC
CASSNRGLGYTF
>TRBV5-1|.|TRBJ2-3|.
TGCGCCAGCAGCTTGGACAGGGCCGCCGATACGCAGTATTTT
CASSLDRAADTQYF
>TRBV6-6|once|TRBJ2-3|TRBD1
TGTGCCAGCAGTCCACAGGGGATACCTAGCACAGATACGCAGTATTTT
CASSPQGIPSTDTQYF
>TRBV7-2|.|TRBJ2-2|.
TGTGCCAGCAGCCTTCAGGGGGGGGCTCCCGGGGAGCTGTTTTTT
CASSLQGGAPGELFF
>TRBV27|.|TRBJ2-2|.
TGTGCCAGCAGTTTACGCCCCCCCTACGGAGGGGGCAACACCGGGGAGCTGTTTTTT
CASSLRPPYGGGNTGELFF
>TRBV28|.|TRBJ2-7|.
TGTGCCAGCAGTTCCGTGACAGATTTCTACGAGCAGTACTTC
CASSSVTDFYEQYF
>TRBV5-1|.|TRBJ2-7|.
TGCGCCAGCAGCTTGGGACAGATTTCCTACGAGCAGTACTTC
CASSLGQISYEQYF
>TRBV6-6|.|TRBJ2-7|TRBD1
TGTGCCAGCAGTTACGACAGGGGCTACGAGCAGTACTTC
CASSYDRGYEQYF
>TRBV7-3|.|TRBJ2-5|TRBD1
TGTGCCAGCAGCAAACAGGGGGGAGGAATTCAAGAGACCCAGTACTTC
CASSKQGGGIQETQYF
>TRBV2|.|TRBJ1-4|.
TGTGCCAGCAGCGGGGCCCTGCGGGGCGAAAAACTGTTTTTT
CASSGALRGEKLFF
>TRBV5-4|.|TRBJ2-3|.
TGTGCCAGCAGCTTCTTTAGCGGCTCTAGCACAGATACGCAGTATTTT
CASSFFSGSSTDTQYF
>TRBV7-6|.|TRBJ2-5|TRBD1
TGTGCCAGCAGCTTTGGACAGGGACGGCAAGAGACCCAGTACTTC
CASSFGQGRQETQYF
>TRBV5-1|.|TRBJ2-7|TRBD2
TGCGCCAGCAGCTTGGATACTGGAGCGGGATGGGAGCCCTACGAGCAGTACTTC
CASSLDTGAGWEPYEQYF
>TRBV28|.|TRBJ2-7|TRBD1
TGTGCCAGCAGGTTTCGGGGACAGAATTCCTACGAGCAGTACTTC
CASRFRGQNSYEQYF
>TRBV19|.|TRBJ1-1|TRBD1
TGTGCCAGTAGTATAGGCAGGACAGGGTTCACTGAAGCTTTCTTT
CASSIGRTGFTEAFF
>TRBV19|.|TRBJ2-7|.
TGTGCCAGTAGAGACAGACGGAGCTCCTACGAGCAGTACTTC
CASRDRRSSYEQYF
>TRBV28|.|TRBJ1-5|.
TGTGCCAGCAGTTCGGGGGGTGGCAATCAGCCCCAGCATTTT
CASSSGGGNQPQHF
>TRBV2|.|TRBJ2-1|.
TGTGCCACCATACGACAGCCCGCATACAATGAGCAGTTCTTC
CATIRQPAYNEQFF
>TRBV27|once|TRBJ2-5|.
TGTGCCAGCAGTTTATCGACACAAGAGACCCAGTACTTC
CASSLSTQETQYF
>TRBV27|.|TRBJ2-3|.
TGTGCCAGCAGGTACTGGGAGGAAGATACGCAGTATTTT
CASRYWEEDTQYF
>TRBV19|.|TRBJ2-1|TRBD2
TGTGCCAGTAGTAGCCTTGGACTAGCGGGAGCTCATGAGCAGTTCTTC
CASSSLGLAGAHEQFF
>TRBV9|once|TRBJ2-3|.
TGTGCCAGCAGCGCCGTCGGAGATACGCAGTATTTT
CASSAVGDTQYF
>TRBV9|.|TRBJ2-1|.
TGTGCCAGCAGCGTAGAGGGAGCATCCTACAATGAGCAGTTCTTC
CASSVEGASYNEQFF
>TRBV19|.|TRBJ2-1|.
TGTGCCAGTAGTATATCGGTCCGCCTTGGGCAGTTCTTC
CASSISVRLGQFF
>TRBV21-1|once|TRBJ1-2|.
TGTGCCAGCAGTCAGGGTCGTGGTTCTGGCTACACCTTC
CASSQGRGSGYTF
>TRBV2|.|TRBJ2-4|TRBD2
TGTGCCAGCAGTGAAGGTAGCGGGAATCGGGCAATCGACATTCAGTACTTC
CASSEGSGNRAIDIQYF
>TRBV9|.|TRBJ2-3|TRBD2
TGTGCCAGCAGCTATAGCGGGGAATATAAGGATACGCAGTATTTT
CASSYSGEYKDTQYF
>TRBV15|.|TRBJ2-1|TRBD2
TGTGCCACACGAAAAGCGCTAGGGCGGGAGGGATATGAGCAGTTCTTC
CATRKALGREGYEQFF
>TRBV10-3|.|TRBJ2-5|TRBD2
TGTGCCATCAGTCAGCGGGAGGGTTGGGAGACCCAGTACTTC
CAISQREGWETQYF
>TRBV11-2|once|TRBJ2-2|TRBD1
TGTGCCAGCAGCCTAGCGCGGACAGGGAGTCTATCGAACACCGGGGAGCTGTTTTTT
CASSLARTGSLSNTGELFF
>TRBV12-5|.|TRBJ2-3|TRBD2
TGTGCTAGTGGTTTGAACCTCCTAGCGGGAGGGCCGGGAGATACGCAGTATTTT
CASGLNLLAGGPGDTQYF
>TRBV5-1|.|TRBJ1-5|.
TGCGCCAGCAGCATCCGCGACAGATCTTCCTATAGCAATCAGCCCCAGCATTTT
CASSIRDRSSYSNQPQHF
>TRBV5-1|once|TRBJ2-3|TRBD2
TGCGCCAGCAAGACTAGCGGAGGAGGGACAGATACGCAGTATTTT
CASKTSGGGTDTQYF
>TRBV20-1|.|TRBJ2-1|.
TGCAGTGCGGGCCTTCTCGGTGAGCAGTTCTTC
CSAGLLGEQFF
>TRBV4-3|once|TRBJ1-2|.
TGCGCCAGCAGCCCTCGTTTTGACGCCTACTATGGCTACACCTTC
CASSPRFDAYYGYTF
>TRBV9|.|TRBJ2-1|TRBD2
TGTGCCAGCAGCGTAGATAGCGGGAGGGCCGGATACAATGAGCAGTTCTTC
CASSVDSGRAGYNEQFF
>TRBV27|.|TRBJ1-2|TRBD1
TGTGCCAGCAGTTTGGGGACAGGGAGGAATGTAAATGGCTACACCTTC
CASSLGTGRNVNGYTF
>TRBV7-9|.|TRBJ2-5|.
TGTGCCAGCAGCTTAGAAATGGGGGAGACCCAGTACTTC
CASSLEMGETQYF
>TRBV27|.|TRBJ1-2|.
TGTGCCAGCAGTTTGGGTCGGGACGGGGGCTACACCTTC
CASSLGRDGGYTF
>TRBV10-3|.|TRBJ2-7|TRBD1
TGTGCCATCAGTGAGAGGGACAGGGGGCGATACGAGCAGTACTTC
CAISERDRGRYEQYF
>TRBV5-1|.|TRBJ2-1|.
TGCGCCAGCAAAGCGAGCTCCTACAATGAGCAGTTCTTC
CASKASSYNEQFF
>TRBV7-6|.|TRBJ2-7|TRBD2
TGTGCCAGCAGCCCAAGCGGGAGGAACCGGGGGTACGAGCAGTACTTC
CASSPSGRNRGYEQYF
>TRBV5-1|.|TRBJ2-1|TRBD2
TGCGCCAGCAGCTTGGACGGGACTAGTAACAATGAGCAGTTCTTC
CASSLDGTSNNEQFF
>TRBV4-2|.|TRBJ2-7|TRBD2
TGTGCCAGCAGCCAAGCGGCTAGCGGGATGACCTACGAGCAGTACTTC
CASSQAASGMTYEQYF
>TRBV2|.|TRBJ2-1|TRBD2
TGTGCCACTTCCGGGACTACCCTCTACAATGAGCAGTTCTTC
CATSGTTLYNEQFF